The rows below give T cell receptor beta chains drawn from one sample of a study of T cell responses to AZD1222 COVID-19 vaccine. TCRdb keeps only in-frame clones here, not all; method: immunoSEQ multiplex PCR. The repertoire consists of some 120,000 clones, with around 84% occurring once and the leading ten covering around 7.7%. The sample consisted of peripheral blood, taken on day 0 of AZD1222 vaccination. Every receptor here comes from an adult in good health. CDR3s include the opening cysteine and the closing phenylalanine or tryptophan. Each record gives: V gene, J gene, clone size, CDR3 protein. Clone size, where shown, is once, few, many, or a class for clones that have expanded.

V: TRBV5-1
J: TRBJ2-4
size: NA
CDR3: CASHTGGPKNIQYF

V: TRBV5-1
J: TRBJ2-7
size: NA
CDR3: CASSPGRSGSSYEQYF

V: TRBV27
J: TRBJ1-5
size: few
CDR3: CASSLFSKTTGEDQPQHF

V: TRBV28
J: TRBJ2-7
size: NA
CDR3: CASRFDRGYEQYF

V: TRBV2
J: TRBJ1-5
size: NA
CDR3: CASSEAWVQPQHF

V: TRBV7-2
J: TRBJ2-7
size: NA
CDR3: CASSASGRALLKQYF

V: TRBV6-5
J: TRBJ1-1
size: few
CDR3: CASSYSSSGGNTEAFF

V: TRBV28
J: TRBJ1-3
size: NA
CDR3: CASSTTRNTIYF

V: TRBV7-9
J: TRBJ1-5
size: NA
CDR3: CASSLVSGNQPQHF

V: TRBV19
J: TRBJ2-1
size: once
CDR3: CASSTRTGNNEQFF

V: TRBV7-2
J: TRBJ1-2
size: few
CDR3: CASSLDGGGYGYTF

V: TRBV10-3
J: TRBJ1-2
size: NA
CDR3: CAISERGTGGSVGYTF

V: TRBV5-1
J: TRBJ1-1
size: NA
CDR3: CASSLGLGRDTEAFF

V: TRBV5-1
J: TRBJ1-1
size: NA
CDR3: CASSLGQTGDTEAFF

V: TRBV5-4
J: TRBJ2-3
size: NA
CDR3: CASSLQLGNLYRFTDTQYF

V: TRBV5-1
J: TRBJ1-1
size: NA
CDR3: CASSLVSQLNTEAFF

V: TRBV18
J: TRBJ1-1
size: NA
CDR3: CASSPLGVMNTEAFF